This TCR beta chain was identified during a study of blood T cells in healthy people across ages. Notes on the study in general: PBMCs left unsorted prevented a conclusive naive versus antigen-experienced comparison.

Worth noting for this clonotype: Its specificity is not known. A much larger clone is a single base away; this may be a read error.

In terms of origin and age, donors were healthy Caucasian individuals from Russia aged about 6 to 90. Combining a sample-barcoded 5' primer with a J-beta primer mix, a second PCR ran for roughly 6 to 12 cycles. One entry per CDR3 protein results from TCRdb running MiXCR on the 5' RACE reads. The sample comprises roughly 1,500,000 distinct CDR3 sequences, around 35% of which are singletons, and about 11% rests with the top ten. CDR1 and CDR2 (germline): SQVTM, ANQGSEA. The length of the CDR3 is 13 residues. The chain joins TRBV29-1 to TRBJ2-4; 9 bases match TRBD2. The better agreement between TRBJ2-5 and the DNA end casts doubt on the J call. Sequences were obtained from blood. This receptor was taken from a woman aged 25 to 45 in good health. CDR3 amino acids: CGVDASGVETQYF. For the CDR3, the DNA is TGCGGCGTTGATGCTAGCGGGGTAGAGACCCAGTACTTC.